The 26 T cell receptor beta chains below all came from one sample that was sequenced in a study of CD8 T cells in Susac syndrome. Random hexamers served to reverse transcribe about 0.45 to 1 ug RNA. TCRdb analysed the immunoSEQ multiplex PCR reads with MiXCR anew, one entry per CDR3 protein. The profile shows roughly 150,000 distinct CDR3 sequences, around 90% of them singletons. The sample comprised CD4+ T cells from PBMCs. The receptors originated from a human donor in good health.

This chain joins TRBV29-1 and TRBJ1-5; D may be TRBD1 (6 bases). CDR1 is SQVTM and CDR2 is ANQGSEA in the germline V gene. The CDR3 consists of 14 residues. Trimming shortened V by 6 bases and J by 3 bases, and 15 bases separated the two germline ends. The CDR3 nucleotides read TGCAGCGTCGCTACGGACAGTTTCAATCAGCCCCAGCATTTT. It is translated as CSVATDSFNQPQHF.

The genes are TRBV29-1 and TRBJ1-2; D is unclear. Germline V lookup: CDR1 SQVTM, CDR2 ANQGSEA. V was shortened by 7 bases and J by 5 bases, with 17 bases between the two germline ends. The CDR3 totals 13 residues. This CDR3 is CSALERQLYGYTF. DNA of the CDR3: TGCAGCGCCCTCGAAAGGCAGCTATATGGCTACACCTTC.

The rearrangement joins TRBV6-1 to TRBJ2-5; D ambiguous. The CDR3 runs to 16 residues. The V end lost 3 bases, the J end lost 1 base, and 15 bases lay between the germline ends. CDR1 is MNHNS, CDR2 SASEGT, per germline. The CDR3 nucleotides read TGTGCCAGCAGTGAGGGCCCAGCTCGGCTCCAAGAGACCCAGTACTTC. Translation gives CASSEGPARLQETQYF.

The chain recombines TRBV5-1 with TRBJ2-7; the D gene is possibly TRBD1 (5 bases). This CDR3 has 12 residues. Germline V CDR1 and CDR2: SGHRS, YFSETQ. V lost 1 base, J lost 4 bases, and 6 bases lay in between. The CDR3 nucleotides are TGCGCCAGCAGCTTGAAGGGGTACGAGCAGTACTTC. This gives the protein CASSLKGYEQYF.

The chain carries TRBV20-1 and TRBJ2-5; the D gene is possibly TRBD1 (6 bases). Germline V gene sequence: CDR1 DFQATT, CDR2 SNEGSKA (reference sequence). V was cut by 2 bases and J by 2 bases, with 9 bases left in between. This CDR3 region has 13 residues. The CDR3 nucleotides read TGCAGTGCTAGAAAGGACAGTCAAGAGACCCAGTACTTC. Its protein product is CSARKDSQETQYF.

The V call is TRBV5-1, the J call TRBJ2-7, with D tentatively TRBD2 (5 bases). The CDR3 is made up of 12 amino acids. V was pared by 8 bases and J by 5 bases, with 14 bases between. CDR1 and CDR2 (germline): SGHRS, YFSETQ. The CDR3 sequence is CASSQGRDEQYF. CDR3 bases: TGCGCCAGTAGCCAAGGGCGGGACGAGCAGTACTTC.

This chain uses TRBV18 with TRBJ1-2; the D is unclear. V lost 3 bases and J 3 bases, leaving 11 bases between the germline ends. CDR3 length: 14 residues. CDR1 and CDR2 from the germline V gene are KGHSH and LQKENI. The CDR3 loop is CASSPPVGDYGYTF. Written as DNA, the CDR3 is TGTGCCAGCTCACCGCCAGTGGGAGACTATGGCTACACCTTC. Full variable domain (rest looked up from reference TRBV18 and TRBJ1-2): NAGVMQNPRHLVRRRGQEARLRCSPMKGHSHVYWYRQLPEEGLKFMVYLQKENIIDESGMPKERFSAEFPKEGPSILRIQQVVRGDSAAYFCASSPPVGDYGYTFGSGTRLTVV.

V and J are TRBV19 and TRBJ1-1, with TRBD1 matching 8 bases. CDR1 LNHDA and CDR2 SQIVND come from the germline V gene (reference sequence). V was pared by 5 bases and J by 0 bases, with 8 bases of the junction left unmatched. The CDR3 has 16 residues. CDR3 DNA sequence: TGTGCCAGTAGTTCGGACAGGGAATGGCTGAACACTGAAGCTTTCTTT. This gives the protein CASSSDREWLNTEAFF. The variable domain in full, with the rest retrieved from reference TRBV19 and TRBJ1-1, is DGGITQSPKYLFRKEGQNVTLSCEQNLNHDAMYWYRQDPGQGLRLIYYSQIVNDFQKGDIAEGYSVSREKKESFPLTVTSAQKNPTAFYLCASSSDREWLNTEAFFGQGTRLTVV.

The chain couples TRBV7-6 to TRBJ1-6, with 8 bases lining up with TRBD1. CDR3 length: 13 amino acids. Germline V CDR1 and CDR2: SGHVS, FNYEAQ. The V gene end was trimmed by 5 bases and the J gene end by 11 bases; junction bases not matched to a gene: 5. CDR3 region: CASSRDRSPPLHF. As DNA, the CDR3 is TGTGCCAGCAGCAGGGACAGGTCCCCACCCCTCCACTTT.

This clonotype was observed a handful of times. The chain couples TRBV12-3 or TRBV12-4 to TRBJ2-6; TRBD2 is a possible D gene (5 bases). CDR3 size: 15 residues. The V end was cut by 5 bases, the J end by 0 bases, with 8 bases between. The CDR3 here is CASSLRGSGANVLTF. CDR3 DNA sequence: TGTGCCAGCAGTCTACGGGGCTCTGGGGCCAACGTCCTGACTTTC.

This chain uses TRBV9 with TRBJ2-2, with TRBD2 as a possible D gene (5 bases). This CDR3 has 15 amino acids. With 0 bases removed from V and 7 bases from J, the gap between germline ends came to 13 bases. Per germline, CDR1 SGDLS and CDR2 YYNGEE. Here the CDR3 DNA reads TGTGCCAGCAGCGTAGGTCCGACGGGGTACGGGGAGCTGTTTTTT. It yields the protein CASSVGPTGYGELFF.

The chain uses TRBV4-1 and TRBJ2-1; tentative D call: TRBD2 (5 bases). The CDR3 consists of 12 residues. Germline V CDR1 and CDR2: MGHRA, YSYEKL. The V end lost 1 base, the J end lost 7 bases, and 5 bases lay between the germline ends. For the CDR3, the DNA is TGCGCCAGCAGCCAAGGCGGGAATGAGCAGTTCTTC. Encoded protein: CASSQGGNEQFF.

This chain joins TRBV12-3 or TRBV12-4 and TRBJ1-5; D ambiguous. V lost 6 bases and J 6 bases, leaving 12 bases between the germline ends. The CDR3 has 13 residues. CDR3 sequence (DNA): TGTGCCAGCAGCCCGTCGGTCGGTCAGCCCCAGCATTTT. It is translated as CASSPSVGQPQHF.

The CDR3 DNA follows: TGCAGTGCTAGAGAATGGACAGCCTACGAGCAGTACTTC. Amino acid sequence: CSAREWTAYEQYF. This chain uses TRBV20-1 with TRBJ2-7, with a possible D match to TRBD1 (6 bases). The V gene's germline CDR1 is DFQATT and CDR2 SNEGSKA (reference sequence). Trimming removed 0 bases from V and 2 bases from J, with 8 bases in between. CDR3 length equals 13 residues.

The chain carries TRBV6-2 or TRBV6-3 and TRBJ1-1; 12 bases line up with TRBD1. Germline V lookup: CDR1 MNHEY, CDR2 SVGEGT. Germline trimming cut 6 bases from V and 6 bases from J; bases unmatched to any gene: 8. The CDR3 sequence is 15 residues long. CDR3 coding DNA: TGTGCCAGCAGACCCCCGGGACAGGGGGCGTCTGAAGCTTTCTTT. This translates into CASRPPGQGASEAFF.

Only one count was recorded for this clonotype. V gene TRBV20-1 combines with J gene TRBJ2-7; 7 positions match TRBD1. CDR1 and CDR2 from the germline V gene are DFQATT and SNEGSKA (reference sequence). The J segment lost 6 bases and the V segment lost 2 bases, leaving 10 bases of the junction unmatched. The CDR3 extends over 14 amino acids. DNA for the CDR3: TGCAGTGCTAGAAGGTCACAGGGGAAAAGCGAGCAGTACTTC. This codes for CSARRSQGKSEQYF.

V usage is TRBV7-6 and J usage is TRBJ2-5; D is unresolved. The CDR3 extends over 13 amino acids. The V and J ends lost 3 bases and 5 bases respectively, with 10 bases between them. Per germline, CDR1 SGHVS and CDR2 FNYEAQ. The CDR3 loop is CASSFNWRETQYF. CDR3 nucleotide sequence: TGTGCCAGCAGCTTTAATTGGCGGGAGACCCAGTACTTC.

The rearrangement links TRBV28 to TRBJ2-4, with TRBD1 as a possible D gene (5 bases). V dropped 2 bases and J dropped 5 bases, with 7 bases sitting between them. In germline, CDR1 is MDHEN, CDR2 SYDVKM. The CDR3 is 13 residues long. CDR3 in amino acids: CASSLGRENIQYF. The CDR3 region has the DNA TGTGCCAGCAGTTTAGGCAGGGAAAACATTCAGTACTTC.

The chain recombines TRBV5-6 with TRBJ1-1, with D perhaps matching TRBD1 (6 bases). The CDR3 has 16 residues. Germline V gene data show CDR1 as SGHDT and CDR2 as YYEEEE. Trimming cost V 1 base and J 1 base, with 14 bases left between them. The CDR3 reads CASSLYLRTANTEAFF. The CDR3 DNA is TGTGCCAGCAGCTTGTACCTAAGGACAGCGAACACTGAAGCTTTCTTT.

The V gene is TRBV5-1, the J gene TRBJ2-7; D uncertain. Trimming pared 1 base from V and 1 base from J, leaving 9 bases between. CDR3 length equals 14 residues. CDR1 is SGHRS and CDR2 is YFSETQ in the germline V gene. Here the CDR3 DNA reads TGCGCCAGCAGCTTGAGGACGGATTCCTACGAGCAGTACTTC. Translating it yields CASSLRTDSYEQYF.

This clonotype turned up a few times. CDR3 bases: TGTGCCAGCTCTCCGCCAGCCAGGGAGACCCAGTACTTC. It translates to CASSPPARETQYF. The chain carries TRBV18 and TRBJ2-5; D gene uncertain. The germline CDR1 and CDR2 sequences are KGHSH and LQKENI. V was cut by 6 bases and J by 5 bases, with 13 bases left in between. CDR3 size: 13 residues.

V and J are TRBV7-2 and TRBJ2-1, with D perhaps TRBD2 (6 bases). V shed 8 bases and J shed 4 bases, with 12 bases lying between them. The CDR3 loop spans 13 amino acids. Germline V gene lookup returns CDR1 SGHTA and CDR2 FQGNSA. In DNA form, the CDR3 reads TGTGCCAGCGGGAGGACTGTTTACAATGAGCAGTTCTTC. This codes for CASGRTVYNEQFF.

J is TRBJ1-1 and V is TRBV2, with unresolved D. V gave up 4 bases and J gave up 1 base, with 13 bases separating them. From germline, CDR1 is SNHLY and CDR2 FYNNEI. The CDR3 is 15 residues long. The chain's CDR3 is CASSAPRSGNTEAFF. CDR3 in DNA: TGTGCCAGCAGTGCCCCCCGAAGCGGGAACACTGAAGCTTTCTTT.

This sequence joins TRBV6-5 and TRBJ1-1; unclear D gene. The V gene lost 6 bases and the J gene lost 11 bases, with 25 bases spanning the gap. CDR1 is MNHEY and CDR2 is SVGAGI in the germline V gene. The CDR3 runs to 15 residues. Here the CDR3 DNA reads TGTGCCAGCAGATTATATAGCGGCGGCGGCCATGGGGCTTTCTTT. Translated, it gives CASRLYSGGGHGAFF.

This clonotype showed up just once. The DNA is omitted, as the CDR3 cannot be located on it reliably, and the CDR3 follows TCRdb's listing. The chain carries TRBV7-9 and TRBJ2-3. The CDR3 numbers 12 amino acids, ends counted. Germline CDR1 reads SEHNR; CDR2 reads FQNEAQ (reference sequence). CDR3 loop: CASSSSWDTQYF.

The chain recombines TRBV12-3 or TRBV12-4 with TRBJ2-1; D may be TRBD2 (6 bases). The CDR3 contains 15 residues. V lost 2 bases and J lost 6, with 14 bases in between. In DNA, the CDR3 is TGTGCCAGCAGTTTACAACTAGCAGTGGCCAATGAGCAGTTCTTC. Amino acids: CASSLQLAVANEQFF.